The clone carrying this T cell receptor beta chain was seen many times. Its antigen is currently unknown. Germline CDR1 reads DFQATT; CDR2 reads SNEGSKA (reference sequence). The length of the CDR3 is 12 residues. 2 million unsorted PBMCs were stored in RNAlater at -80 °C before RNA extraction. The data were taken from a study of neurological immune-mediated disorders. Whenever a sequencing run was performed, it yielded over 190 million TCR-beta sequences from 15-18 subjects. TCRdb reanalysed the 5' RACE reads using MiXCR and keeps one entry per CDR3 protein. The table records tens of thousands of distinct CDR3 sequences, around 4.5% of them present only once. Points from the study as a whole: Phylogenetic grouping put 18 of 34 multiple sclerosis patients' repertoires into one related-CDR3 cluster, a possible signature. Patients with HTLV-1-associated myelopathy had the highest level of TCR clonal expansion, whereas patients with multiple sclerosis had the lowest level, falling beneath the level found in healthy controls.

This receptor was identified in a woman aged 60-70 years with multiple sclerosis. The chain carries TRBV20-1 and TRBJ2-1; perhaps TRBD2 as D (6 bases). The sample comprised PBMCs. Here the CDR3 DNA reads TGCGGGACCGGGACTCCGCGCAATGAGCAGTTCTTC. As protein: CGTGTPRNEQFF.